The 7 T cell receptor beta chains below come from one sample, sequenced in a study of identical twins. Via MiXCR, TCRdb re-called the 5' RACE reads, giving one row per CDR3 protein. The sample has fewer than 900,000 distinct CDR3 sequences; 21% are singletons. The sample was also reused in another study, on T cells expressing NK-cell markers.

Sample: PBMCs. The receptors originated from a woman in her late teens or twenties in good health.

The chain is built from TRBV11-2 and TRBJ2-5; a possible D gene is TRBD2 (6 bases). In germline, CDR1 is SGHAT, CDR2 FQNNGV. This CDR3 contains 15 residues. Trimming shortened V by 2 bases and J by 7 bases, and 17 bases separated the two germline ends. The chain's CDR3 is CASSLRRDASGTQYF. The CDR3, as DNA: TGTGCCAGCAGCTTACGGCGGGATGCTTCCGGGACCCAGTACTTC. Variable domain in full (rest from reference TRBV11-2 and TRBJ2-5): EAGVAQSPRYKIIEKRQSVAFWCNPISGHATLYWYQQILGQGPKLLIQFQNNGVVDDSQLPKDRFSAERLKGVDSTLKIQPAKLEDSAVYLCASSLRRDASGTQYFGPGTRLLVL.

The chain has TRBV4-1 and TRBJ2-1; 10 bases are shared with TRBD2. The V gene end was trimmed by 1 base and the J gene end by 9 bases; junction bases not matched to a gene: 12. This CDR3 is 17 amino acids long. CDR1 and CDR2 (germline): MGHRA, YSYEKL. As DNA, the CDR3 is TGCGCCAGCAGCCAAGTCTACGCTAGCGGGAGTCCCTTTGAGCAGTTCTTC. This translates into CASSQVYASGSPFEQFF.

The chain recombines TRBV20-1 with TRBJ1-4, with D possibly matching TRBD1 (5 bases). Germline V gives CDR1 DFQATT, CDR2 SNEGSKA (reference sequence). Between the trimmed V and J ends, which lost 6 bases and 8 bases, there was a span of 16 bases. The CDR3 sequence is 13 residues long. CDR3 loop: CSALGASGEKLFF. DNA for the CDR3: TGCAGTGCCCTAGGGGCCAGCGGAGAAAAACTGTTTTTT.

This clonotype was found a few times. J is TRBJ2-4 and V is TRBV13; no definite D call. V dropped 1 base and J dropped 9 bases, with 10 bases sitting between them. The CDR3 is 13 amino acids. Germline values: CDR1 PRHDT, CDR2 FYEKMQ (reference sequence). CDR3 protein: CASSLDAPGIQYF. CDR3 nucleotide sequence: TGTGCCAGCAGCTTAGATGCCCCGGGCATTCAGTACTTC.

The CDR3 here is CASILGSGSTGELFF. The CDR3 nucleotides are TGTGCCAGCATTCTGGGGTCCGGAAGTACCGGGGAGCTGTTTTTT. The chain carries TRBV2 and TRBJ2-2; no firm D call. Trimming removed 7 bases from V and 5 bases from J, with 17 bases in between. CDR3 length: 15 amino acids. Germline CDR1 and CDR2: SNHLY and FYNNEI. The complete variable domain, with remaining parts taken from reference TRBV2 and TRBJ2-2, reads EPEVTQTPSHQVTQMGQEVILRCVPISNHLYFYWYRQILGQKVEFLVSFYNNEISEKSEIFDDQFSVERPDGSNFTLKIRSTKLEDSAMYFCASILGSGSTGELFFGEGSRLTVL.

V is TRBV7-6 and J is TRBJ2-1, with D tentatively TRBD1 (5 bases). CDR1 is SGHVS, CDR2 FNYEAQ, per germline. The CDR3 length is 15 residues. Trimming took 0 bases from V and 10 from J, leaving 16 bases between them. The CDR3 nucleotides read TGTGCCAGCAGCTTAGCCGGATTCATCGCAGGGGAGCAGTTCTTC. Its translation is CASSLAGFIAGEQFF. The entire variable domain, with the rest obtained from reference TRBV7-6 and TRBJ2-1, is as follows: GAGVSQSPRYKVTKRGQDVALRCDPISGHVSLYWYRQALGQGPEFLTYFNYEAQQDKSGLPNDRFSAERPEGSISTLTIQRTEQRDSAMYRCASSLAGFIAGEQFFGPGTRLTVL.

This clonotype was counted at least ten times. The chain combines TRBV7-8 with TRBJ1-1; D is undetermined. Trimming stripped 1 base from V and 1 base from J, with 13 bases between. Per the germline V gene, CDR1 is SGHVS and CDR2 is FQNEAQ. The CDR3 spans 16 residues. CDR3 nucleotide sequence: TGTGCCAGCAGCTTAGGGGTCTTAATTGGGAACACTGAAGCTTTCTTT. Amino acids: CASSLGVLIGNTEAFF.